The source of this T cell receptor beta chain is a study of T cell repertoires in cytomegalovirus infection. Across the study: CMV infection plus the matching HLA type was flagged by public TCR beta signatures.

TCRdb re-analysed the reads in MiXCR, keeping a single row per CDR3 protein. The table has approximately 70,000 distinct CDR3 sequences, 20% to 25% seen once. Of note for this clonotype: What it binds is not known.

The V and J ends lost 1 base and 5 bases respectively, with 4 bases between them. CDR3 length: 12 residues. The V and J genes are TRBV12-3 or TRBV12-4 and TRBJ2-3; D is unresolved. The sequenced sample was CD8+ T cells from cultured PBMCs, obtained from culture after CMV antigen stimulation. This clonotype originated in a human donor in good health (CMV status not recorded). Some clones in this sample may be carry-over from other donors' samples. CDR3 coding DNA: TGTGCCAGCAGTTTAGAAGGAGATACGCAGTATTTT. Its translation: CASSLEGDTQYF.